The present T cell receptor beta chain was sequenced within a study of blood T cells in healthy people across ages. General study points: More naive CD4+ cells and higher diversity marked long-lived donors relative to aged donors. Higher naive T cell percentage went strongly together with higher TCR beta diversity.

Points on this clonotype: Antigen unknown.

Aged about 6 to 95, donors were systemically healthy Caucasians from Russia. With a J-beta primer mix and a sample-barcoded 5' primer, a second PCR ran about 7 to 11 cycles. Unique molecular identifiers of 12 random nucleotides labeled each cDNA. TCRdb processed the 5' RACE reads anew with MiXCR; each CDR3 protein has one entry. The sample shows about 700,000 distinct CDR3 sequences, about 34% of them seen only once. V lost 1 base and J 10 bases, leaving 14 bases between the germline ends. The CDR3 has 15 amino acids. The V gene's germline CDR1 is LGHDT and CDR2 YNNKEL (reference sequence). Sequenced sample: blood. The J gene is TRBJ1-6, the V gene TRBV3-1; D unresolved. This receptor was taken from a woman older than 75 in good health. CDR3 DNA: TGTGCCAGCAGCCAAGGATGGGGAGTGGGATCACCCCTCCACTTT. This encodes CASSQGWGVGSPLHF.